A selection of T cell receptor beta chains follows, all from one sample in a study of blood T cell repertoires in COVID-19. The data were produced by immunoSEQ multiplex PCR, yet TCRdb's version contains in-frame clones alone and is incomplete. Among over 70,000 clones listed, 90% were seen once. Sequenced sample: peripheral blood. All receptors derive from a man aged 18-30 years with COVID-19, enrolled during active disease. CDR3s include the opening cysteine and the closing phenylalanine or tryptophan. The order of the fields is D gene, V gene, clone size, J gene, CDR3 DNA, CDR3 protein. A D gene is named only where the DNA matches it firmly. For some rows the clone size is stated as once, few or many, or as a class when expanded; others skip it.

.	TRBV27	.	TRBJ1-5	TGTGCCAGCAGTTCTCTTCCCCAGCATTTT	CASSSLPQHF
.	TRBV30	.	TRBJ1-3	TGTGCCGGGACGGTGGCTGGAAACACCATATATTTT	CAGTVAGNTIYF
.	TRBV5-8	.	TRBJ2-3	TGTGCCAGCAGCTGGGCCGATACGCAGTATTTT	CASSWADTQYF
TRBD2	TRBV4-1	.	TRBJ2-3	TGCGCCAGCAGCCAACGGGGGGATTTGATCACAGATACGCAGTATTTT	CASSQRGDLITDTQYF
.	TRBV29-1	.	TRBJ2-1	TGCAGCGTTGAAACCTCGGGTCGGTTTTTTAGCTACAATGAGCAGTTCTTC	CSVETSGRFFSYNEQFF
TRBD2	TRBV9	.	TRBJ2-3	TGTGCCAGCAGCGTATTAGGGGAGGGCCCAATCACAGATACGCAGTATTTT	CASSVLGEGPITDTQYF
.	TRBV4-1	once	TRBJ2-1	TGCGCCAGCAGCCAAGAAGCTAGCGATCTAATTAATGAGCAGTTCTTC	CASSQEASDLINEQFF
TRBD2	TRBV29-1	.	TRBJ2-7	TGCAGCGTTGTATTAGCGGGTCGCTACGAGCAGTACTTC	CSVVLAGRYEQYF
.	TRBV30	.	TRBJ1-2	TGTGCCTGGAGCAGACAGGCGGTGGCCTATGGCTACACCTTC	CAWSRQAVAYGYTF
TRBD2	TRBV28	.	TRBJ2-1	TGTGCCAGCAGCCTAGCGGCCTACAATGAGCAGTTCTTC	CASSLAAYNEQFF
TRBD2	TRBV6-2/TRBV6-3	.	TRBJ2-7	TGTGCCAGCAGCCTCCGGGAGGCTCGCGAGCAGTACTTC	CASSLREAREQYF
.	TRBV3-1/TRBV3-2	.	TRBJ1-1	TGTGCCAGCAGCCAATTATGGGCAGGGAACACTGAAGCTTTCTTT	CASSQLWAGNTEAFF
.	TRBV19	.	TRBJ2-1	TGTGCCAGTAGTCCCGATCGCGGGACTTCCTACAATGAGCAGTTCTTC	CASSPDRGTSYNEQFF
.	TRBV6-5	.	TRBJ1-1	TGTGCCAGCAGTCACTGGACACAAAGGAACACTGAAGCTTTCTTT	CASSHWTQRNTEAFF
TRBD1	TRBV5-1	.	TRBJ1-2	TGCGCCAGCAGCTTGGGGACAGGGGATTATGGCTACACCTTC	CASSLGTGDYGYTF
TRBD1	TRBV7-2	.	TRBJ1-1	TGTGCCAGCAGCTTAGGATACGGACAGGGGTTGGGTGAAGCTTTCTTT	CASSLGYGQGLGEAFF
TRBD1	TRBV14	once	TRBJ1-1	TGTGCCAGCAGCCAAGGCTTTGTGACAGGGTACGACACTGAAGCTTTCTTT	CASSQGFVTGYDTEAFF
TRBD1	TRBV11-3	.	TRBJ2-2	TGTGCCAGCAGCCGGGACAGGGCGAACACCGGGGAGCTGTTTTTT	CASSRDRANTGELFF
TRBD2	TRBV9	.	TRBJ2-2	TGTGCCAGCAGCGTATCCGGGAGGGCGGACACCGGGGAGCTGTTTTTT	CASSVSGRADTGELFF
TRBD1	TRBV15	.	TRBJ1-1	TGTGCCACCAGCAGAGCCCTGGGACAGGGGGACACTGAAGCTTTCTTT	CATSRALGQGDTEAFF
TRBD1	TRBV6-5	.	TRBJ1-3	TGTGCCAGCAGCGCCGGGACAGGGGAGGGAAACACCATATATTTT	CASSAGTGEGNTIYF
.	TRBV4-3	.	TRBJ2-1	TGCGCCAGCAGCCAAGGCACGCAGGGATCCTACAATGAGCAGTTCTTC	CASSQGTQGSYNEQFF
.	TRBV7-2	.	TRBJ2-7	TGTGCCAGCAGCTTCTCAGGGGATTACGAGCAGTACTTC	CASSFSGDYEQYF
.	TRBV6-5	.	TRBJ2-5	TGTGCCAGCAGGATTTTTTTGCGGGCCCAGTACTTC	CASRIFLRAQYF
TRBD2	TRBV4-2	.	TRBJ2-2	TGTGCCAGCAGCCAAGAACAACTAGCGGGAGGAGATCACACCGGGGAGCTGTTTTTT	CASSQEQLAGGDHTGELFF
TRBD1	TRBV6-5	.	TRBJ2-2	TGTGCCAGCAGAAACCAGGGACAGCACTCCGGGGAGCTGTTTTTT	CASRNQGQHSGELFF
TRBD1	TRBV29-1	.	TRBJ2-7	TGCAGCGTTGGCTCGACAGGGGGCGGCGAGCAGTACTTC	CSVGSTGGGEQYF
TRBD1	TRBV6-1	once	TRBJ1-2	TGTGCCAGCAGTAGGGGACAGGGCAACTATGGCTACACCTTC	CASSRGQGNYGYTF
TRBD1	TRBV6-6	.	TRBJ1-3	TGTGCCAGCAGTTACTTGGGACAGGGGGTAAACACCATATATTTT	CASSYLGQGVNTIYF
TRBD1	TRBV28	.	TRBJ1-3	TGTGCCAGCAGTCCCCCCTTAAGGACAGGCGGAAACACCATATATTTT	CASSPPLRTGGNTIYF
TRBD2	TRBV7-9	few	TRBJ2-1	TGTGCCAGCAGCCAGACTAGCGGGATACCCAATGAGCAGTTCTTC	CASSQTSGIPNEQFF
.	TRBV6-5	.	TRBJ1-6	TGTGCCAGCAGTTACGTAAATTCACCCCTCCACTTT	CASSYVNSPLHF
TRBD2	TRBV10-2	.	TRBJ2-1	TGCGCCAGCAGTGAGCGGGAGGCCTACAATGAGCAGTTCTTC	CASSEREAYNEQFF
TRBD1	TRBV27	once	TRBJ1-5	TGTGCCAGCAGTTTAGTTCAGGGGGTCGGTCAGCCCCAGCATTTT	CASSLVQGVGQPQHF
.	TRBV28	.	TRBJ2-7	TGTGCCAGCACCTTAGACAGGAATCTCTACGAGCAGTACTTC	CASTLDRNLYEQYF
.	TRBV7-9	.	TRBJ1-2	TGTGCCAGCAGCTTAACGGACAGAAAAACCTATGGCTACACCTTC	CASSLTDRKTYGYTF
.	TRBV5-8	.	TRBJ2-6	TGTGCCAGCAGCTTGGTGTATACCCTAACACAGGGCTCTGGGGCCAACGTCCTGACTTTC	CASSLVYTLTQGSGANVLTF
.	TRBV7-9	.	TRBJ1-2	TGTGCCAGCAGCTTAGATCGCGTACCCCGCCATGGCTACACCTTC	CASSLDRVPRHGYTF
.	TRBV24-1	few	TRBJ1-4	TGTGCCACCAGTTTGTACGCGGGGTCGGATGAAAAACTGTTTTTT	CATSLYAGSDEKLFF
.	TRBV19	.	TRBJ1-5	TGTGCCAGTAGTCGCGAGTCAGTAGGAGGGTATCAGCCCCAGCATTTT	CASSRESVGGYQPQHF
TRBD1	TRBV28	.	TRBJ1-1	TGTGCCAGCAGTACTGGACAGGGGACGGCTTTCTTT	CASSTGQGTAFF
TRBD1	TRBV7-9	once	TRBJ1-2	TGTGCCAGCAGCGGGACAGCACCTAACTATGGCTACACCTTC	CASSGTAPNYGYTF
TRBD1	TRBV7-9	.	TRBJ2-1	TGTGCCAGCAGCTTACAAAGGACAGGGTCGCGTGAGCAGTTCTTC	CASSLQRTGSREQFF